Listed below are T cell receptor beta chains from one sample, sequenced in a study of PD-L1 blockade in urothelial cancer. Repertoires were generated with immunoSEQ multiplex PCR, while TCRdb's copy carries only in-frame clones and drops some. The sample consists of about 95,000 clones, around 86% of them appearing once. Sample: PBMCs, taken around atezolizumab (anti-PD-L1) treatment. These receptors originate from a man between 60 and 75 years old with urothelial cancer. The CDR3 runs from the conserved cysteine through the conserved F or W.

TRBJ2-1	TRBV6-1	CASRPGGSYNEQFF
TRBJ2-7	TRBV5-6	CASTTGTGEIYEQYF
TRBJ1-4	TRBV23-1	CASTNRGEKLFF
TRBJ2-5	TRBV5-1	CASRPSPRETQYF
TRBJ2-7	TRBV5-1	CASEAGQGASEQYF
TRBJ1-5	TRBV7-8	CASSSLVVSRQGKRNQPQHF
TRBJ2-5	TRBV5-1	CASRLAGQETQYF
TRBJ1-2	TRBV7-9	CASSVSGGYYGYTF
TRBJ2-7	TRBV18	CASSPTGEYEQYF
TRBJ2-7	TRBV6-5	CASSRDRGSYEQYF
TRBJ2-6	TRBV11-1	CASSPRRAGANVLTF
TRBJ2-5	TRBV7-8	CASSLGGGLGETQYF
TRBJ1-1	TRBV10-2	CASSERDRYTEAFF
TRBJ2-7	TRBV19	CASSSPDRLYEQYF
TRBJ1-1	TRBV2	CASSEGTGQRAFF
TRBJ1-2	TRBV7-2	CASSLETGVSYGYTF
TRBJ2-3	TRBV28	CASSSPGLPYTQYF
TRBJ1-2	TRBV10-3	CAISVGGQGYGYTF
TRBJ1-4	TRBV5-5	CASSLTESNEKLFF
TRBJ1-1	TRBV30	CAWSVQVRTEAFF
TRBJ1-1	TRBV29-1	CSVTGQIDTEAFF
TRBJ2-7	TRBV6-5	CASSPTGTGAYEQYF
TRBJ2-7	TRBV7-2	CASSPNSYEQYF
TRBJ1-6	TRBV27	CASSLIRLGSPLHF
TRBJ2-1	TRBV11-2	CASSLLAGVVNEQFF
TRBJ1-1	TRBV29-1	CSVGQQVVDTEAFF
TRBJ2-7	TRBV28	CASRYSGSGKNEQYF
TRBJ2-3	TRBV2	CASSMSGVGTDTQYF
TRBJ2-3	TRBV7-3	CASSPRVAGTQYF
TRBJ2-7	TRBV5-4	CASSGDLSSYEQYF
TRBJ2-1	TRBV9	CASSPGTGESYNEQFF
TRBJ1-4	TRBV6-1	CASSDRQGFREKLFF
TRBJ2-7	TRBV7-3	CASSPNRASPYEQYF
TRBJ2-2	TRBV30	CAWSVLVGELFF
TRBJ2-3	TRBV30	CAWGTGADTQYF
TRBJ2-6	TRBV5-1	CASSREGGPGANVLTF
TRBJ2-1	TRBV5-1	CASSFSTGLGNEQFF
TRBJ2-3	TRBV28	CASSLDPRDSLTDTQYF
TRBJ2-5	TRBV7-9	CASSPFPLETQYF
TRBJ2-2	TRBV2	CASNMGLAGGELFF
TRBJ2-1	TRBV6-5	CASSYGGARNEQFF
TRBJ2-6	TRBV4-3	CASSGGGANVLTF